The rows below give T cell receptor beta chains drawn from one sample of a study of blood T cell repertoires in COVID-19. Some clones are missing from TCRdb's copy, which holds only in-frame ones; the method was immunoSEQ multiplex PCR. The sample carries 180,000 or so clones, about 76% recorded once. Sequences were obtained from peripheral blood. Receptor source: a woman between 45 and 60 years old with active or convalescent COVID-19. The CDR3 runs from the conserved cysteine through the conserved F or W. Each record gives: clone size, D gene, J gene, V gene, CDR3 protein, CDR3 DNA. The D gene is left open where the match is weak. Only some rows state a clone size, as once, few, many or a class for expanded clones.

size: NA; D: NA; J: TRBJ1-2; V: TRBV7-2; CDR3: CASTQNGGGYGYTF; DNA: TGTGCCAGCACTCAAAACGGGGGGGGATATGGCTACACCTTC
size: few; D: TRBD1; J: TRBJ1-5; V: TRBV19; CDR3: CASSALRDREAQPQHF; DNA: TGTGCCAGTAGTGCGCTCCGGGACAGGGAAGCTCAGCCCCAGCATTTT
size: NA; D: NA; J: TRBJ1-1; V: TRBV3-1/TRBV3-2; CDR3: CASSQERRGFNTEAFF; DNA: TGTGCCAGCAGCCAAGAACGTAGGGGGTTCAACACTGAAGCTTTCTTT
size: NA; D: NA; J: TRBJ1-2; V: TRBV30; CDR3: CAWTWGGADGYTF; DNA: TGTGCCTGGACCTGGGGTGGGGCGGATGGCTACACCTTC
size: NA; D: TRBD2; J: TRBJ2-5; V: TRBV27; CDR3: CASSLGFRTSGGRGQETQYF; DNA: TGTGCCAGCAGTTTAGGGTTCAGGACTAGCGGGGGAAGGGGCCAAGAGACCCAGTACTTC
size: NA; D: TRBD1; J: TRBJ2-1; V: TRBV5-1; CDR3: CASSFGGTGSYNEQFF; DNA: TGCGCCAGCAGCTTCGGCGGGACAGGGTCGTACAATGAGCAGTTCTTC
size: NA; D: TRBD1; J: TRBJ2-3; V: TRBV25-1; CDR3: CASSERTGQWTDTQYF; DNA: TGTGCCAGCAGTGAAAGGACGGGACAGTGGACAGATACGCAGTATTTT
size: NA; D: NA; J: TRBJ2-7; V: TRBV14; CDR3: CASSQDSARLRRDEQYF; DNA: TGTGCCAGCAGCCAAGATAGCGCTAGACTTCGACGGGACGAGCAGTACTTC
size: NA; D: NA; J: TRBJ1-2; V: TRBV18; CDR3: CASSPQGNGYTF; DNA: TGTGCCAGCTCACCACAGGGGAATGGCTACACCTTC
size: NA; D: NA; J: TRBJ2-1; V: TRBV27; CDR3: CASSTWTPHSYNEQFF; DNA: TGTGCCAGCAGTACCTGGACACCACACTCCTACAATGAGCAGTTCTTC
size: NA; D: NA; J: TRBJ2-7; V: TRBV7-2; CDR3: CASSSSPRRGALGEQYF; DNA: TGTGCCAGCAGCTCGAGCCCCAGGAGGGGCGCTTTGGGCGAGCAGTACTTC
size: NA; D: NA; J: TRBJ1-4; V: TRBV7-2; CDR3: CASSIGGVVNEKLFF; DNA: TGTGCCAGCAGCATAGGCGGGGTAGTGAATGAAAAACTGTTTTTT
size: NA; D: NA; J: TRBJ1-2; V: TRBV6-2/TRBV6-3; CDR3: CASSYDAGKALGYTF; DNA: TGTGCCAGCAGTTACGACGCAGGGAAGGCGCTGGGCTACACCTTC
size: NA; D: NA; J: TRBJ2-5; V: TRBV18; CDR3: CASSLETGQETQYF; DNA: TGTGCCAGCTCACTCGAGACTGGCCAAGAGACCCAGTACTTC
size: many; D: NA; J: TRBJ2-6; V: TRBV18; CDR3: CASSPQYSGANVLTF; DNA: TGTGCCAGCTCACCGCAGTACTCTGGGGCCAACGTCCTGACTTTC